A selection of T cell receptor beta chains follows, all from one sample in a study of blood T cells in healthy people across ages. TCRdb recomputed calls from the 5' RACE reads with MiXCR, one row per CDR3 protein. This table holds approximately 800,000 distinct CDR3 sequences, roughly 34% found once. Material: blood. These receptors originate from a man between 18 and 35 years old in good health. Both conserved end residues are part of each CDR3. Each record gives: J gene, D gene, clone size, V gene, CDR3 DNA, CDR3 protein. A D gene is named only where the DNA matches it firmly. Expanded clones are given a class, and other clones once, few, many or no size at all.

>TRBJ2-1|TRBD2|many|TRBV7-2
TGTGCCAGCAGCCCCCAGCGGGGGGAGTACAATGAGCAGTTCTTC
CASSPQRGEYNEQFF
>TRBJ1-2|TRBD1|.|TRBV28
TGTGCCAGCAGTTTCCCTCCGGGACAGGGGGCCTCTGGCTACACCTTC
CASSFPPGQGASGYTF
>TRBJ2-1|.|few|TRBV3-1
TGTGCCAGCACGGCCGCGGGGTCTGAGCAGTTCTTC
CASTAAGSEQFF
>TRBJ2-5|TRBD2|few|TRBV9
TGTGCCAGCAGCCTAGTAGCTAGCGGGGGCGGAGAACAAGAGACCCAGTACTTC
CASSLVASGGGEQETQYF
>TRBJ2-6|.|.|TRBV15
TGTGCCACCACAACCGGGGTGTCTGGGGCCAACGTCCTGACTTTC
CATTTGVSGANVLTF
>TRBJ2-2|.|.|TRBV29-1
TGCAGCGTTGAAGTCCAGGGAGGCGGTGAGGAGCTGTTTTTT
CSVEVQGGGEELFF
>TRBJ2-1|TRBD2|.|TRBV5-1
TGCGCCAGCAGCTTGGGTATAGCGGGGGGGAAGGGTGAGCAGTTCTTC
CASSLGIAGGKGEQFF
>TRBJ2-3|TRBD2|.|TRBV6-6
TGTGCCAGCAGTTACTTCTTAGCGGGTGGCACAGATACGCAGTATTTT
CASSYFLAGGTDTQYF
>TRBJ2-1|.|.|TRBV12-5
TGTGCTAGTGGTGGGGATTTGGACTATGAGCAGTTCTTC
CASGGDLDYEQFF
>TRBJ2-3|.|few|TRBV27
TGTGCCAGCAGTTTAAACGGTTGGAGGGATACGCAGTATTTT
CASSLNGWRDTQYF
>TRBJ2-5|.|few|TRBV5-1
TGCGCCAGCAGCTTAAATGGGGGGATTGGAGAGACCCAGTACTTC
CASSLNGGIGETQYF
>TRBJ2-7|.|few|TRBV20-1
TGCAGTGCTAGAGGGGGTAAAGACAGGGGAGGGTACGAGCAGTACTTC
CSARGGKDRGGYEQYF
>TRBJ1-5|.|few|TRBV7-3
TGTGCCAGCAGCGGACAGCACGATCAGCCCCAGCATTTT
CASSGQHDQPQHF
>TRBJ1-1|.|few|TRBV4-3
TGCGCCAGCAGCCAAGCCGGGGTCCGAGAAGCTTTCTTT
CASSQAGVREAFF
>TRBJ2-7|TRBD2|few|TRBV6-1
TGTGCCAGCACAGGGACTAGCGGGGCCGAAAGCTCCTACGAGCAGTACTTC
CASTGTSGAESSYEQYF
>TRBJ2-2|.|.|TRBV12-3/TRBV12-4
TGTGCCAGCAGTTTAGTTGTCAGCCAAACCGGGGAGCTGTTTTTT
CASSLVVSQTGELFF
>TRBJ1-1|.|.|TRBV7-2
TGTGCCAGCAGCATCGGACCCCAGAACACTGAAGCTTTCTTT
CASSIGPQNTEAFF
>TRBJ2-5|.|many|TRBV24-1
TGTGCCACCAGTGATCCAACTGGGGGGGCGGAAGAGACCCAGTACTTC
CATSDPTGGAEETQYF
>TRBJ2-1|.|.|TRBV7-2
TGTGCCAGCAGCTTGGGACCGAGTGATGAGCAGTTCTTC
CASSLGPSDEQFF
>TRBJ1-2|TRBD1|.|TRBV25-1
TGTGCCAGCACCGGGACAGGGGGCGCCAGCTATGGCTACACCTTC
CASTGTGGASYGYTF
>TRBJ2-3|TRBD2|.|TRBV6-6
TGTGCCAGCAGCATCATACAACTAGCGGCGCAATCAGATACGCAGTATTTT
CASSIIQLAAQSDTQYF
>TRBJ2-5|.|.|TRBV4-1
TGCGCCAGCAGCCAGCCGGGCCTCGGAACCCAGTACTTC
CASSQPGLGTQYF
>TRBJ1-1|.|few|TRBV4-3
TGCGCCAGCAGCCACCTCCGTGCGAACACTGAAGCTTTCTTT
CASSHLRANTEAFF
>TRBJ1-5|.|.|TRBV27
TGTGCCAGCAGTTCTTCCGGGGGCGGATATCAGCCCCAGCATTTT
CASSSSGGGYQPQHF
>TRBJ2-5|.|few|TRBV20-1
TGCAGTGCTAGAGCCCTACAGGGGCGGGGAGAGACCCAGTACTTC
CSARALQGRGETQYF
>TRBJ1-1|.|.|TRBV15
TGTGCCACCAGCAGAACGGTAGGGTCTGAAGCTTTCTTT
CATSRTVGSEAFF
>TRBJ2-1|.|few|TRBV4-1
TGCGCCAGCAGCCAAGGGATGGATGACTACGAGCAGTTCTTC
CASSQGMDDYEQFF
>TRBJ2-5|.|few|TRBV6-1
TGTGCCAGCAGCTGGACACAGCAAGAAGAGACCCAGTACTTC
CASSWTQQEETQYF
>TRBJ2-7|.|few|TRBV6-6
TGTGCCAGCAGTGATCGGGCGGCGGGCGAGCAGTACTTC
CASSDRAAGEQYF
>TRBJ2-7|TRBD2|.|TRBV7-9
TGTGCCAGCAGCCCCATAGCTCGGGGGGTCCCCTACGAGCAGTACTTC
CASSPIARGVPYEQYF
>TRBJ2-7|.|.|TRBV20-1
TGCAGTGCTGACACCGGAGGGGGCCAAATCTACAATGAGCAGTACTTC
CSADTGGGQIYNEQYF
>TRBJ2-2|.|.|TRBV4-3
TGCGCCAGCAGCCAAGATAACAGGGGAGGAGGCACCGGGGAGCTGTTTTTT
CASSQDNRGGGTGELFF
>TRBJ2-2|.|.|TRBV10-3
TGTGCCATCAGTCTCCGGGACCCCCTCCCCGGGGAGCTGTTTTTT
CAISLRDPLPGELFF
>TRBJ1-5|.|.|TRBV20-1
TGCAGTGCCGTTAGGGCCGCCTATAGCAATCAGCCCCAGCATTTT
CSAVRAAYSNQPQHF
>TRBJ2-4|.|few|TRBV12-3/TRBV12-4
TGTGCCAGCAGTTTGGGTCTCGGGGCCAAAAACATTCAGTACTTC
CASSLGLGAKNIQYF
>TRBJ2-7|TRBD1|few|TRBV6-1
TGTGCCAGCAGGGAACTGACAGGGGAGTTCTACGAGCAGTACTTC
CASRELTGEFYEQYF
>TRBJ2-3|TRBD2|.|TRBV7-2
TGTGCCAGCAGCTTGGCTAGCGGGGTCACAGATACGCAGTATTTT
CASSLASGVTDTQYF
>TRBJ2-3|TRBD2|many|TRBV5-6
TGTGCCAGCAGCCTTGGACTAGCGGGGGAGGATACGCAGTATTTT
CASSLGLAGEDTQYF
>TRBJ1-6|.|.|TRBV4-1
TGCGCCAGCAGCCAGGCGAGCGCAACTCACAGGATCTTGACACCCCTCCACTTT
CASSQASATHRILTPLHF
>TRBJ2-2|TRBD2|.|TRBV2
TGTGCCAGCGGAGGACTAGCGGGGGGGACCGGGGAGCTGTTTTTT
CASGGLAGGTGELFF
>TRBJ2-1|TRBD2|.|TRBV6-5
TGTGCCAGCAGTCACCCGGGACTAGCGATTGAGCAGTTCTTC
CASSHPGLAIEQFF
>TRBJ2-3|TRBD2|few|TRBV7-9
TGTGCCAGCAGCTTAGGTTCGACTAGCGGGTACACAGATACGCAGTATTTT
CASSLGSTSGYTDTQYF
>TRBJ2-6|.|.|TRBV5-1
TGCGCCAGCAGCTTGGGGCCGGCCACCTCTGGGGCCAACGTCCTGACTTTC
CASSLGPATSGANVLTF
>TRBJ2-1|.|.|TRBV20-1
TGCAGTGCTAGACAGGGATTTGGTGAGCAGTTCTTC
CSARQGFGEQFF
>TRBJ2-7|.|few|TRBV13
TGTGCCAGCAGCTTAGTTGGGACACGGGGAGGCGAGCAGTACTTC
CASSLVGTRGGEQYF
>TRBJ2-2|.|few|TRBV25-1
TGTGCCAGCAGCCCATGGGCAGGGACCACCGGGGAGCTGTTTTTT
CASSPWAGTTGELFF
>TRBJ2-3|.|.|TRBV12-3/TRBV12-4
TGTGCCAGCAGTCTTCAGCCCTGGGGAAGAACAGATACGCAGTATTTT
CASSLQPWGRTDTQYF
>TRBJ1-4|.|.|TRBV6-6
TGTGCCAGCAGTGACTCTCTGGAGGAAAAACTGTTTTTT
CASSDSLEEKLFF
>TRBJ2-1|.|.|TRBV12-3/TRBV12-4
TGTGCCAGCAGCAGAATGACCGCGAACAATGAGCAGTTCTTC
CASSRMTANNEQFF
>TRBJ1-1|TRBD1|.|TRBV2
TGTGCCAGCAATAAGGGACAGGGCGCGGCCACTGAAGCTTTCTTT
CASNKGQGAATEAFF
>TRBJ2-3|.|.|TRBV25-1
TGTGCCAGCACCCGGGGCACAGATACGCAGTATTTT
CASTRGTDTQYF
>TRBJ2-7|.|few|TRBV27
TGTGCCAGCAGTCCCTACCGAGGGGCGGGGTCCTACGAGCAGTACTTC
CASSPYRGAGSYEQYF
>TRBJ1-1|.|.|TRBV3-1
TGTGCCAGCAGCCATCGTTACACTAACACTGAAGCTTTCTTT
CASSHRYTNTEAFF
>TRBJ1-2|.|.|TRBV4-2
TGTGCCAGCAGCCAAGCGGGGGAGTATGACTACACCTTC
CASSQAGEYDYTF
>TRBJ1-4|.|.|TRBV6-6
TGTGCCAGCAGGTCCCTTAGGAGGGAGGCTAATGAAAAACTGTTTTTT
CASRSLRREANEKLFF